The next 17 T cell receptor beta chains were all read from a single sample in a study of Ad26.COV2.S vaccination and SARS-CoV-2 variants. Clones were sequenced by immunoSEQ multiplex PCR, and TCRdb holds only the in-frame ones, with some missing. The profile covers 350,000 to 450,000 clones, with around 86% appearing a single time and roughly 3.1% taken by the ten largest. Indicated treatment: some 20 received Ad26.COV2.S at low or high dose, single or two shots; roughly five received placebo; per-sample allocation not given. All samples were drawn on day 63, counting from the first vaccine or placebo injection. Sequencing was performed on peripheral blood, taken in a trial of Ad26.COV2.S vaccine versus placebo. These receptors were obtained from a person aged 18-65 years who received the Ad26.COV2.S COVID-19 vaccine or a placebo.

V is TRBV29-1 and J is TRBJ2-7, with 10 bases that match TRBD2. The V gene's germline CDR1 is SQVTM and CDR2 ANQGSEA. This CDR3 is 14 amino acids long. V was clipped by 5 bases and J by 2 bases; unmatched bases: 6. CDR3 bases: TGCAGCGTTCTTAGCGGGGGGACGACCTACGAGCAGTACTTC. Amino acids: CSVLSGGTTYEQYF.

The chain employs TRBV4-2 and TRBJ2-7; 13 bases line up with TRBD2. This CDR3 is 15 amino acids long. Germline CDR1 is LGHNA and CDR2 is YNFKEQ. The V segment lost 2 bases and the J segment 9 bases; nucleotides outside the gene matches: 7. CDR3 sequence reads: CASSQSGLAGSGQYF. For the CDR3, the DNA is TGTGCCAGCAGCCAATCGGGACTAGCGGGGAGTGGGCAGTACTTC.

The rearrangement joins TRBV4-2 to TRBJ1-2; D possibly corresponds to TRBD1 (5 bases). Germline CDR1 and CDR2: LGHNA and YNFKEQ. The CDR3 contains 15 residues. V dropped 0 bases and J dropped 5 bases, with 13 bases sitting between them. The CDR3 spells CASSQDPKAGYGYTF. The DNA for the CDR3 is TGTGCCAGCAGCCAAGATCCTAAGGCAGGGTATGGCTACACCTTC.

This clone was seen once. This rearrangement joins TRBV2 to TRBJ2-3; D is uncertain. The CDR3 runs to 15 residues. The V and J ends lost 9 bases and 0 bases respectively, with 16 bases between them. The germline gives CDR1 SNHLY, CDR2 FYNNEI. The CDR3 spells CASVVEAPSTDTQYF. CDR3 bases: TGTGCCAGTGTTGTTGAGGCCCCTAGCACAGATACGCAGTATTTT.

The chain is built from TRBV2 and TRBJ2-2; no definite D call. V was clipped by 4 bases and J by 6 bases, with 15 bases between them. The CDR3 is 15 amino acids. The germline gives CDR1 SNHLY, CDR2 FYNNEI. CDR3 DNA sequence: TGTGCCAGCAGTGCGGCGAGCCGTGGTGCCGGGGAGCTGTTTTTT. This codes for CASSAASRGAGELFF.

The chain couples TRBV7-6 to TRBJ2-2, with TRBD2 as a possible D gene (7 bases). CDR3 length: 17 residues. V lost 5 bases and J lost 0, with 16 bases in between. Germline CDR1 and CDR2: SGHVS and FNYEAQ. The DNA for the CDR3 is TGTGCCAGCAGCCCCTGGGGGGGGGCTTCGAACACCGGGGAGCTGTTTTTT. Amino acid sequence: CASSPWGGASNTGELFF. Combining the CDR3 with reference TRBV7-6 and TRBJ2-2 gives the whole variable domain GAGVSQSPRYKVTKRGQDVALRCDPISGHVSLYWYRQALGQGPEFLTYFNYEAQQDKSGLPNDRFSAERPEGSISTLTIQRTEQRDSAMYRCASSPWGGASNTGELFFGEGSRLTVL.

CDR3 sequence reads: CASSLEDGAKNIQYF. For the CDR3, the DNA is TGCGCCAGCAGCTTGGAGGATGGGGCCAAAAACATTCAGTACTTC. This chain links TRBV5-1 with TRBJ2-4; D not resolved. The CDR3 spans 15 residues. The germline V gene has CDR1 SGHRS and CDR2 YFSETQ. The V gene lost 0 bases and the J gene lost 1 base, with 8 bases spanning the gap.

The chain carries TRBV27 and TRBJ2-7; D possibly corresponds to TRBD2 (5 bases). CDR3 size: 13 residues. Germline lookup yields CDR1 MNHEY and CDR2 SMNVEV (reference sequence). The germline V and J ends were trimmed by 6 bases and 3 bases, with 12 bases remaining between them. The CDR3 sequence is CASRAGRYYEQYF. In DNA form, the CDR3 reads TGTGCCAGCAGGGCGGGCAGATACTACGAGCAGTACTTC.

The chain uses TRBV5-1 and TRBJ1-2; unclear D gene. CDR3 length: 14 amino acids. The V and J ends lost 4 bases and 1 base respectively, with 11 bases between them. Germline CDR1 is SGHRS and CDR2 is YFSETQ. For the CDR3, the DNA is TGCGCCAGCAGCATCGGGGAGTATAACTATGGCTACACCTTC. It yields the protein CASSIGEYNYGYTF.

J is TRBJ2-1 and V is TRBV28, with a possible D match to TRBD2 (5 bases). Germline V gives CDR1 MDHEN, CDR2 SYDVKM. The ends were cut back, 5 bases at V and 2 bases at J, with 22 bases in the middle. The CDR3 sequence is 18 residues long. The chain's CDR3 is CASSPPEASTLAYNEQFF. Here the CDR3 DNA reads TGTGCCAGCAGTCCCCCGGAGGCCAGCACCTTGGCCTACAATGAGCAGTTCTTC.

The chain uses TRBV9 and TRBJ1-6; 7 nucleotides line up with TRBD1. V gave up 3 bases and J gave up 3 bases; unmatched junction bases: 3. The CDR3 totals 15 residues. Germline V gene data show CDR1 as SGDLS and CDR2 as YYNGEE. The CDR3 bases are TGTGCCAGCAGCGCCTGGGACAGCTATAATTCACCCCTCCACTTT. Translation gives CASSAWDSYNSPLHF.

V and J are TRBV6-5 and TRBJ1-1; D might be TRBD1 (5 bases). Germline CDR1 reads MNHEY; CDR2 reads SVGAGI. V was trimmed by 5 bases and J by 5 bases, leaving 18 bases between them. The CDR3 is 15 residues long. The CDR3 spells CASSITRQPGTEAFF. CDR3 bases: TGTGCCAGCAGTATCACAAGACAGCCAGGGACTGAAGCTTTCTTT.

The chain is built from TRBV7-9 and TRBJ2-1; 7 nucleotides match TRBD2. The germline CDR1 and CDR2 sequences are SEHNR and FQNEAQ (reference sequence). This CDR3 is 14 amino acids long. Losses at the gene ends were 5 bases for V and 8 bases for J; bases not matched to a gene: 9. The CDR3 coding sequence is TGTGCCAGCAGCCCCCCCCGGGGGGTGGATGAGCAGTTCTTC. This translates into CASSPPRGVDEQFF.

This clone was detected only a few times. This rearrangement joins TRBV3-1 (or the pseudogene TRBV3-2) to TRBJ1-6, with D unclear. The V gene's germline CDR1 is LGHDT and CDR2 YNNKEL (reference sequence). Trimming took off 4 bases at V and 5 bases at J, with 18 bases between the two ends. CDR3 size: 17 residues. CDR3 amino acids: CASSPPLGDTNNSPLHF. CDR3 coding DNA: TGTGCCAGCAGCCCCCCCCTTGGTGACACGAATAATTCACCCCTCCACTTT.

The chain recombines TRBV20-1 with TRBJ1-1; D gene uncertain. The CDR3 spans 10 residues. CDR1 and CDR2 from the germline V gene are DFQATT and SNEGSKA (reference sequence). V was trimmed by 4 bases and J by 7 bases, leaving 7 bases between them. CDR3 DNA sequence: TGCAGTGCTACTGAGGGTGAAGCTTTCTTT. Residues: CSATEGEAFF.

For the CDR3, the DNA is TGTGCCAGCAGTGGCCATACTAGCAATCAGCCCCAGCATTTT. It codes for CASSGHTSNQPQHF. The chain carries TRBV25-1 and TRBJ1-5; no reliable D call. Per the germline V gene, CDR1 is MGHDK and CDR2 is SYGVNS. The CDR3 is 14 amino acids. V was shortened by 4 bases and J by 0 bases, with 7 bases between the two germline ends.

V is TRBV7-9 and J is TRBJ2-7; D gene unclear. The germline V gene has CDR1 SEHNR and CDR2 FQNEAQ (reference sequence). V lost 1 base to trimming and J lost 0 bases, with 7 bases between them. This CDR3 is 14 amino acids long. CDR3 region: CASSLGASSYEQYF. The CDR3 bases are TGTGCCAGCAGCTTAGGGGCTAGCTCCTACGAGCAGTACTTC.